Below are 27 T cell receptor beta chains sequenced from a single sample in a study of T cells in Graves' hyperthyroidism and ophthalmopathy. The TCR beta CDR3 regions underwent amplification using RNA transcripts as the source. The TCR CDR3 first-round RT-PCR relied on the HTBI primer set. MiXCR was run by TCRdb on the multiplex PCR reads, yielding one entry per CDR3 protein. The sample contains 300,000 to 500,000 distinct CDR3 sequences, 15% of which appear only once. Sequencing was carried out using blood. The receptors were gathered from a woman in her 30s with Graves' hyperthyroidism.

In its sample, this clonotype was seen a few times. V and J are TRBV27 and TRBJ1-3; D unclear. The CDR3 extends over 13 amino acids. CDR1 MNHEY and CDR2 SMNVEV come from the germline V gene (reference sequence). Trimming shortened V by 5 bases and J by 6 bases, and 11 bases separated the two germline ends. CDR3 nucleotide sequence: TGTGCCAGCAGTGCGACAATGGAAAACACCATATATTTT. This encodes CASSATMENTIYF.

This chain joins TRBV30 and TRBJ2-3, with D perhaps matching TRBD1 or TRBD2 (5 bases each). This CDR3 has 15 residues. The ends were cut back, 3 bases at V and 2 bases at J, with 15 bases in the middle. Germline V gene sequence: CDR1 GTSNPN, CDR2 SVGIG (reference sequence). The chain's CDR3 is CAWRGSGHLTDTQYF. In nucleotides, the CDR3 is TGTGCCTGGAGAGGGAGTGGACACCTCACAGATACGCAGTATTTT.

This clonotype was counted many times. The rearrangement links TRBV9 to TRBJ2-3; D possibly corresponds to TRBD2 (5 bases). The CDR3 has 12 amino acids. With 0 bases removed from V and 11 bases from J, the gap between germline ends came to 10 bases. Germline lookup yields CDR1 SGDLS and CDR2 YYNGEE. As DNA, the CDR3 is TGTGCCAGCAGCGTAGGGACTTCTCAGCAGTATTTT. Translating it yields CASSVGTSQQYF.

This clonotype has a handful of counts. This chain joins TRBV20-1 and TRBJ1-4, with D uncertain. V was shortened by 1 base and J by 4 bases, with 13 bases between the two germline ends. This CDR3 comprises 15 residues. Germline CDR1 is DFQATT and CDR2 is SNEGSKA (reference sequence). This CDR3 is CSARAFGQHNEKLFF. For the CDR3, the DNA is TGCAGTGCTAGAGCCTTTGGGCAGCATAATGAAAAACTGTTTTTT.

This clonotype was seen many times. This rearrangement joins TRBV18 to TRBJ2-7; tentative D call: TRBD1 (5 bases). V was trimmed by 4 bases and J by 0 bases, leaving 13 bases between them. CDR3 length equals 15 residues. Germline loops: CDR1 KGHSH, CDR2 LQKENI. CDR3 amino acids: CASSHFSGISYEQYF. The DNA for the CDR3 is TGTGCCAGCTCACACTTCTCAGGGATCTCCTACGAGCAGTACTTC.

This chain joins TRBV3-1 and TRBJ2-5; no reliable D call. This CDR3 is 14 amino acids long. The V end lost 0 bases, the J end lost 6 bases, and 11 bases lay between the germline ends. CDR1 LGHDT and CDR2 YNNKEL come from the germline V gene (reference sequence). CDR3 residues: CASSQETTEQTQYF. For the CDR3, the DNA is TGTGCCAGCAGCCAAGAGACGACTGAACAGACCCAGTACTTC.

This chain uses TRBV12-3 or TRBV12-4 with TRBJ2-3, with 11 positions matching TRBD2. Germline trimming cut 7 bases from V and 6 bases from J; bases unmatched to any gene: 9. The length of the CDR3 is 15 residues. This CDR3 reads CASKKGTSGADTQYF. CDR3 nucleotide sequence: TGTGCCAGCAAAAAGGGGACTAGCGGTGCGGATACGCAGTATTTT.

This clonotype occurred many times. The J gene is TRBJ2-1, the V gene TRBV28, with 11 positions matching TRBD2. Per the germline V gene, CDR1 is MDHEN and CDR2 is SYDVKM. Germline trimming cut 8 bases from V and 8 bases from J; bases unmatched to any gene: 8. The CDR3 length is 14 residues. CDR3 sequence: CASFLAGGRDEQFF. Written as DNA, the CDR3 is TGTGCCAGCTTCCTAGCGGGAGGTCGAGATGAGCAGTTCTTC.

J is TRBJ2-3 and V is TRBV6-2 or TRBV6-3; D is perhaps TRBD2 (5 bases). From germline, CDR1 is MNHEY and CDR2 SVGEGT. V lost 5 bases to trimming and J lost 2 bases, with 20 bases between them. The CDR3 extends over 17 amino acids. Here the CDR3 reads CASSPKRLSGNTDTQYF. In DNA form, the CDR3 reads TGTGCCAGCAGTCCCAAACGCCTTTCGGGAAACACAGATACGCAGTATTTT.

The chain links TRBV2 to TRBJ2-3, with TRBD2 identical over 9 bases. Trimming removed 3 bases from V and 4 bases from J; junction bases left unmatched: 14. The CDR3 has 18 amino acids. CDR1 and CDR2 from the germline V gene are SNHLY and FYNNEI. CDR3 in amino acids: CASSEWQGISGSADTQYF. In nucleotides, the CDR3 is TGTGCCAGCAGTGAGTGGCAGGGTATTAGCGGGAGCGCAGATACGCAGTATTTT.

The chain recombines TRBV28 with TRBJ2-7; TRBD1 matches at 7 bases. This CDR3 contains 15 residues. Looked up from germline, CDR1 is MDHEN and CDR2 is SYDVKM. V trimming: 8 bases; J trimming: 3 bases; junction bases outside the gene matches: 13. The DNA for the CDR3 is TGTGCCAGCCGTAGTGGGACAGACTTATACTACGAGCAGTACTTC. Translation: CASRSGTDLYYEQYF.

This clonotype was counted a few times. The CDR3 DNA is TGCGCCAGCAGCACGACTGAGAGAGAGCAGTACTTC. This gives the protein CASSTTEREQYF. The chain uses TRBV5-1 and TRBJ2-7; D ambiguous. V shed 4 bases and J shed 7 bases, with 12 bases lying between them. Germline loops: CDR1 SGHRS, CDR2 YFSETQ. The CDR3 length is 12 residues.

This clonotype was counted at least ten times. This rearrangement joins TRBV2 to TRBJ2-5, with 8 bases fitting TRBD2. CDR1 and CDR2 (germline): SNHLY, FYNNEI. The CDR3 is 14 amino acids. Germline trimming cut 5 bases from V and 4 bases from J; bases unmatched to any gene: 6. CDR3 nucleotides: TGTGCCAGCAGTTTAGCGGGACTCGGAGAGACCCAGTACTTC. Translated, it gives CASSLAGLGETQYF.

This clonotype was recorded at least ten times. Here the CDR3 reads CASSLASEATYEQYF. In nucleotides, the CDR3 is TGCGCCAGCAGCTTGGCCAGCGAGGCAACCTACGAGCAGTACTTC. The V call is TRBV5-1, the J call TRBJ2-7; D ambiguous. The CDR3 is made up of 15 amino acids. Trimming shortened V by 0 bases and J by 2 bases, and 12 bases separated the two germline ends. Per germline, CDR1 SGHRS and CDR2 YFSETQ.

Details on this clonotype: This may come from a read error, since a much larger clone is one base off. The rearrangement joins TRBV2 to TRBJ1-5; D unresolved. The CDR3 loop spans 18 amino acids. The germline gives CDR1 SNHLY, CDR2 FYNNEI. Between the trimmed V and J ends, which lost 1 base and 0 bases, there was a span of 16 bases. CDR3 amino acids: CASSEVGFRGHSNQPQHF. The CDR3 nucleotides read TGTGCCAGCAGTGAAGTAGGCTTCCGTGGTCATAGCAATCAGCCCCAGCATTTT.

In regard to this clonotype: A clone one base away is much larger, so this may be a read error. This chain uses TRBV24-1 with TRBJ2-1; 7 bases agree with TRBD2. The trim removed 1 base at V and 0 bases at J, leaving 2 bases unmatched. The CDR3 loop spans 16 amino acids. CDR1 and CDR2 (germline): KGHDR, SFDVKD. DNA of the CDR3: TGTGCCACCAGTGATTTTGGCGGGAGCTCCTACAATGAGCAGTTCTTC. It is translated as CATSDFGGSSYNEQFF.

This clonotype came up many times. The chain couples TRBV14 to TRBJ2-6; the match to TRBD1 covers 7 bases. The V gene's germline CDR1 is SGHDN and CDR2 FVKESK. With 3 bases clipped from V and 4 bases from J, the junction kept 3 bases outside the gene matches. This CDR3 is 15 amino acids long. Here the CDR3 reads CASSQTGTGANVLTF. In DNA, the CDR3 is TGTGCCAGCAGCCAGACAGGGACAGGGGCCAACGTCCTGACTTTC.

Ten or more counts support this clonotype. The V and J genes are TRBV5-5 and TRBJ1-4; D perhaps matches TRBD1 (5 bases). This CDR3 has 16 amino acids. V dropped 4 bases and J dropped 0 bases, with 13 bases sitting between them. Germline values: CDR1 SGHKS, CDR2 YYEKEE (reference sequence). CDR3 coding DNA: TGTGCCAGCAGCCCGGAGGGGTTTCCAACTAATGAAAAACTGTTTTTT. The encoded protein is CASSPEGFPTNEKLFF.

The chain employs TRBV6-4 and TRBJ2-4; 13 bases align to TRBD2. From germline, CDR1 is MRHNA and CDR2 SNTAGT. This CDR3 is built from 16 residues. Unmatched junction bases numbered 10, after V lost 7 bases and J lost 7 bases. The CDR3 reads CASKSLAGGPDNIQYF. CDR3 bases: TGTGCCAGCAAGTCACTAGCGGGAGGGCCCGATAACATTCAGTACTTC.

This clonotype was detected a few times. The chain links TRBV4-2 to TRBJ2-3; possible D gene TRBD2, 6 bases. The CDR3 length is 14 residues. Germline assignment: CDR1 LGHNA and CDR2 YNFKEQ. The ends were cut back, 0 bases at V and 8 bases at J, with 12 bases in the middle. The CDR3 loop is CASSQELASGTQYF. The CDR3 DNA is TGTGCCAGCAGCCAAGAACTAGCCTCCGGTACGCAGTATTTT.

This clonotype was seen a few times. This chain connects TRBV29-1 to TRBJ1-1, with 12 nucleotides matching TRBD1. Germline CDR1 and CDR2: SQVTM and ANQGSEA. V was clipped by 4 bases and J by 8 bases; unmatched bases: 8. The CDR3 runs 14 residues. The DNA for the CDR3 is TGCAGCGTTGGAAGCCGGGACAGGGGGCCGGAAGCTTTCTTT. It specifies CSVGSRDRGPEAFF.

This clonotype was observed at least ten times. This CDR3 reads CASSLVAGGTQETQYF. CDR3 nucleotides: TGTGCCAGCAGTTTAGTAGCGGGAGGGACCCAAGAGACCCAGTACTTC. This chain connects TRBV12-3 or TRBV12-4 to TRBJ2-5; 11 nucleotides line up with TRBD2. The V segment lost 1 base and the J segment 1 base; nucleotides outside the gene matches: 2. The CDR3 covers 16 residues.

The J gene is TRBJ1-5, the V gene TRBV5-8; TRBD1 is a possible D gene (5 bases). This CDR3 is 16 amino acids long. Germline lookup yields CDR1 SGHTS and CDR2 YDEGEE. Between the trimmed V and J ends, which lost 4 bases and 1 base, there was a span of 15 bases. The CDR3 DNA follows: TGTGCCAGCAGCCCCGGACCTGGGGGGAGCAATCAGCCCCAGCATTTT. Its protein product is CASSPGPGGSNQPQHF.

This clonotype was seen at least ten times. V and J are TRBV18 and TRBJ1-5; 8 nucleotides align to TRBD1. Germline V lookup: CDR1 KGHSH, CDR2 LQKENI. CDR3 length: 16 amino acids. Trimming at V came to 1 base and at J to 3 bases, leaving 5 bases not matched to a gene. This CDR3 reads CASSPLGTGNNQPQHF. The DNA for the CDR3 is TGTGCCAGCTCACCACTGGGGACAGGAAACAATCAGCCCCAGCATTTT.

This clonotype was recorded at least ten times. J is TRBJ2-3 and V is TRBV20-1, with 10 bases identical to TRBD2. V lost 0 bases, J lost 4 bases, and 4 bases stayed unmatched. There are 15 residues in the CDR3. Germline V lookup: CDR1 DFQATT, CDR2 SNEGSKA (reference sequence). CDR3 sequence: CSARDSSGSSDTQYF. CDR3 nucleotides: TGCAGTGCTAGAGATTCTAGCGGGAGTTCAGATACGCAGTATTTT.

The chain joins TRBV5-1 to TRBJ2-7; possibly TRBD1 for D (6 bases). The CDR3 loop spans 16 amino acids. The germline V gene has CDR1 SGHRS and CDR2 YFSETQ. Trimming cost V 0 bases and J 3 bases, with 16 bases left between them. Written as DNA, the CDR3 is TGCGCCAGCAGCTTGGGAGGGGGACAAAAAATCTACGAGCAGTACTTC. Translated, it gives CASSLGGGQKIYEQYF.

This chain joins TRBV7-2 and TRBJ2-3, with a tentative D call TRBD2 (6 bases). CDR1 and CDR2 (germline): SGHTA, FQGNSA. The CDR3 consists of 15 residues. V was cut by 5 bases and J by 2 bases, with 14 bases left in between. CDR3 in amino acids: CASSRGDFYTDTQYF. In DNA form, the CDR3 reads TGTGCCAGCAGCCGAGGGGACTTTTACACAGATACGCAGTATTTT. The complete variable domain, with remaining parts taken from reference TRBV7-2 and TRBJ2-3, reads GAGVSQSPSNKVTEKGKDVELRCDPISGHTALYWYRQSLGQGLEFLIYFQGNSAPDKSGLPSDRFSAERTGGSVSTLTIQRTQQEDSAVYLCASSRGDFYTDTQYFGPGTRLTVL.